These T cell receptor beta chains were read from a single sample in a study of OX40 agonist ivuxolimab in advanced cancers. TCRdb keeps only in-frame clones here, not all; method: immunoSEQ multiplex PCR. The sample holds just over 15,000 clones; around two thirds are singletons and the top ten take roughly 8.1%. Sequences were derived from CD4+ or CD8+ T cells sorted from blood, sampled in a trial of the OX40 agonist ivuxolimab. These receptors all stem from an adult with an advanced solid tumor such as melanoma, head and neck, liver or kidney cancer. The CDR3 runs from the conserved cysteine through the conserved F or W. D genes are given only for firm matches. The size field is filled for only some rows; it gives once, few, many or a size class.

TRBJ1-3 TRBV6-1 - - TGTGCCAGCAGTCCCAGGGACTCTGGAAACACCATATATTTT CASSPRDSGNTIYF
TRBJ1-4 TRBV4-3 - - TGCGCCAGCAGCCAAGAGGTTGAAAAACTGTTTTTT CASSQEVEKLFF
TRBJ2-1 TRBV6-5 TRBD1 - TGTGCCAGCAGGACAGGGAGCTCCTACAATGAGCAGTTCTTC CASRTGSSYNEQFF
TRBJ2-1 TRBV4-3 - - TGCGCCAGCAGCCAAGATATGGGGTCCTACAATGAGCAGTTCTTC CASSQDMGSYNEQFF
TRBJ2-5 TRBV9 - - TGTGCCGGCAGCGTAGGCAGAGCCCAAGAGACCCAGTACTTC CAGSVGRAQETQYF
TRBJ1-5 TRBV10-3 TRBD1 few TGTGCCATCAGGGAACAGGGGGAGGATCAGCCCCAGCATTTT CAIREQGEDQPQHF
TRBJ1-6 TRBV5-1 TRBD1 - TGCGCCAGCAGCAGGGACAGGGAATATTCACCCCTCCACTTT CASSRDREYSPLHF
TRBJ2-7 TRBV6-5 - - TGTGCCAGCAGTTCTCATAACATGCCCTACGAGCAGTACTTC CASSSHNMPYEQYF
TRBJ1-2 TRBV29-1 - - TGCAGCGTTGCTGGGTTCCTTTTCTATGGCTACACCTTC CSVAGFLFYGYTF
TRBJ2-5 TRBV7-9 - - TGTGCCAGCAGCTCTGCCTCGGCGGGGAAAACCCAAGAGACCCAGTACTTC CASSSASAGKTQETQYF
TRBJ2-7 TRBV10-2 - - TGCGCCAGCAGTTCGTCAGGCTACGAGCAGTACTTC CASSSSGYEQYF
TRBJ1-3 TRBV6-5 - - TGTGCCAGCAGTTTCGACTCTGGAAACACCATATATTTT CASSFDSGNTIYF
TRBJ2-5 TRBV18 - - TGTGCCAGCTCACTCTCCCTCGCCCAAGAGACCCAGTACTTC CASSLSLAQETQYF
TRBJ2-3 TRBV5-4 - few TGTGCCAGCAGCTTTTGGGGGGCCATGGCGCAGTATTTT CASSFWGAMAQYF
TRBJ2-2 TRBV14 - - TGTGCCAGCAGCCCCTGGGCAGCCGCGAACACCGGGGAGCTGTTTTTT CASSPWAAANTGELFF
TRBJ1-2 TRBV7-9 TRBD1 few TGTGCCAGCAGACCTCCGGGACAGGGGGTTGCGGTCTATGGCTACACCTTC CASRPPGQGVAVYGYTF
TRBJ1-2 TRBV27 - - TGTGCCAGCAGGATCTACAGAGATGCTAACTATGGCTACACCTTC CASRIYRDANYGYTF
TRBJ2-7 TRBV12-5 - few TGTGCTAGTGGTTTGGTTGAGGACTACGAGCAGTACTTC CASGLVEDYEQYF
TRBJ1-2 TRBV5-5 TRBD1 - TGTGCCAGCAGCTGGGACAGGAGGGGATATGGCTACACCTTC CASSWDRRGYGYTF
TRBJ1-5 TRBV18 - medium-sized TGTGCCAGCTCCCCAGAGGTGGCAGGGGCTCAGCCCCAGCATTTT CASSPEVAGAQPQHF